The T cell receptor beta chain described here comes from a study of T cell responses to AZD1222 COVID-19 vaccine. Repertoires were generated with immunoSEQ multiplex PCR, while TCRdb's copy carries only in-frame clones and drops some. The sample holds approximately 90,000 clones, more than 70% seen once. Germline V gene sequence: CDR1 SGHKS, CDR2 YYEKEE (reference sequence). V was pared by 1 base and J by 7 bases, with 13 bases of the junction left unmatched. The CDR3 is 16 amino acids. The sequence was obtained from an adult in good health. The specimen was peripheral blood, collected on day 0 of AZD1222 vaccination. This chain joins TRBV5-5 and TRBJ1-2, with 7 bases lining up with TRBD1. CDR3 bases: TGTGCCAGCAGCTTGAGGTTTACAGGGGAAGGCTTTGGCTACACCTTC. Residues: CASSLRFTGEGFGYTF. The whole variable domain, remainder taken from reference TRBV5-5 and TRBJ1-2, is DAGVTQSPTHLIKTRGQQVTLRCSPISGHKSVSWYQQVLGQGPQFIFQYYEKEERGRGNFPDRFSARQFPNYSSELNVNALLLGDSALYLCASSLRFTGEGFGYTFGSGTRLTVV.